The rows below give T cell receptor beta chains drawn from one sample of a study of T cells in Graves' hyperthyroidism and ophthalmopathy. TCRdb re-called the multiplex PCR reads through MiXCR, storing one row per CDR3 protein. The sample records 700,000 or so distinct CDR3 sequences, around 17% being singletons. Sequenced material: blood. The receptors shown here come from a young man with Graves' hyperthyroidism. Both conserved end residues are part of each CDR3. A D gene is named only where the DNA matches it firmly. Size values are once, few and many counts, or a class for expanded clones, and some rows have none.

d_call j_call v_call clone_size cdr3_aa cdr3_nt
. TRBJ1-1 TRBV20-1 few CSARFALGRGTEAFF TGCAGTGCTAGATTCGCTCTGGGGCGCGGTACTGAAGCTTTCTTT
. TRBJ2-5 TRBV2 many CASRTDVQETQYF TGTGCCAGCAGGACGGACGTTCAAGAGACCCAGTACTTC
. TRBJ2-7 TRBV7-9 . CASSLTLFWRVDYEQYF TGTGCCAGCAGCTTAACCCTGTTTTGGCGGGTCGACTACGAGCAGTACTTC
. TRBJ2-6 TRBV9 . CASSVRLSGANVLTF TGTGCCAGCAGCGTCCGTCTCTCTGGGGCCAACGTCCTGACTTTC
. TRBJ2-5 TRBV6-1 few CASSFKTGTVYQETQYF TGTGCCAGCAGTTTCAAAACAGGGACCGTTTACCAAGAGACCCAGTACTTC
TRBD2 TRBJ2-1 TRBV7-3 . CASSSRTSGISEQFF TGTGCCAGCAGCTCCCGAACTAGCGGGATTTCTGAGCAGTTCTTC
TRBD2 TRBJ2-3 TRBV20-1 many CSASGGRVTDTQYF TGCAGTGCTAGCGGCGGGAGGGTTACAGATACGCAGTATTTT
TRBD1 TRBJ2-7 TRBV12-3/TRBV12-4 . CASSSRIVGQGTYEQYF TGTGCCAGCAGTTCCAGAATAGTGGGACAGGGCACCTACGAGCAGTACTTC
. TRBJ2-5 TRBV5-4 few CASTLNRCRIFYQETQYF TGTGCCAGCACCCTAAACAGGTGCCGAATATTTTACCAAGAGACCCAGTACTTC
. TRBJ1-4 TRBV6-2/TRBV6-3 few CATRRQYSTNEKLFF TGTGCCACCCGAAGACAGTATTCAACTAATGAAAAACTGTTTTTT
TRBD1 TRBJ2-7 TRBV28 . CASSSPGQGPREQYF TGTGCCAGCAGTTCCCCGGGACAGGGCCCGCGAGAGCAGTACTTC
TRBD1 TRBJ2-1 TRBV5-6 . CASSFEWDRAGNEQFF TGTGCCAGCAGCTTCGAGTGGGACAGGGCGGGTAATGAGCAGTTCTTC
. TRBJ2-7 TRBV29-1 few CSAEKEGYPYEQYF TGCAGCGCCGAGAAAGAGGGTTACCCCTACGAGCAGTACTTC
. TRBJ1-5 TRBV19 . CASSWSAYSNQPQHF TGTGCCAGTAGTTGGTCGGCCTATAGCAATCAGCCCCAGCATTTT
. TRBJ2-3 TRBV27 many CASSLGAGTGPSTDTQYF TGTGCCAGCAGTTTAGGGGCGGGAACGGGGCCTAGCACAGATACGCAGTATTTT
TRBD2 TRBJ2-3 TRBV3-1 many CASSQGTSGLRSTDTQYF TGTGCCAGCAGCCAGGGGACTAGCGGGCTAAGGAGCACAGATACGCAGTATTTT
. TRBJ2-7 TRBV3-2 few CASSQRMGRYEQYF TGTGCCAGCAGCCAAAGGATGGGGAGATACGAGCAGTACTTC
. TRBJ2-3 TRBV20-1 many CSVGNTDTQYF TGCAGTGTGGGGAACACAGATACGCAGTATTTT
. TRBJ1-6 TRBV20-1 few CSARVRLTEFLHF TGCAGTGCTAGAGTACGCCTCACTGAATTCCTCCACTTT
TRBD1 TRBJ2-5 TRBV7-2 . CASSLAWDRQYF TGTGCCAGCAGCTTAGCTTGGGACAGACAGTACTTC
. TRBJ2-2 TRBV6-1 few CASRRDSGELFF TGTGCCAGCAGGAGGGATTCCGGGGAGCTGTTTTTT
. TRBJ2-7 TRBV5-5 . CASSLGPQAGIYEQYF TGTGCCAGCAGCTTGGGCCCCCAAGCGGGTATTTACGAGCAGTACTTC
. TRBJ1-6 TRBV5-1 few CASSLVNGRHNSPLHF TGCGCCAGCAGCTTGGTCAACGGACGTCATAATTCACCCCTCCACTTT
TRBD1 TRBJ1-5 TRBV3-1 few CASSHRPGQGSNQPQHF TGTGCCAGCAGCCACCGACCGGGACAGGGTAGCAATCAGCCCCAGCATTTT
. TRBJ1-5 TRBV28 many CASRPYRAAQPQHF TGTGCCAGCAGACCATACAGGGCCGCCCAGCCCCAGCATTTT
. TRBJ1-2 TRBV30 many CAWSGAWMYGYTF TGTGCCTGGAGCGGCGCGTGGATGTATGGCTACACCTTC
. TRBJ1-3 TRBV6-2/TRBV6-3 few CASIIHSSSGNTIYF TGTGCCAGCATTATCCACAGCAGCTCTGGAAACACCATATATTTT
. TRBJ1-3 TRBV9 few CASSPLAGEAGNTIYF TGTGCCAGTTCTCCCCTGGCAGGGGAGGCTGGAAACACCATATATTTT
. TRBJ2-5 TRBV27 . CASSFYLAPQETQYF TGTGCCAGCAGTTTTTATCTAGCACCTCAAGAGACCCAGTACTTC
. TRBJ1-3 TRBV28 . CASSPPNLVENTIYF TGTGCCAGCAGTCCACCAAATTTAGTCGAGAACACCATATATTTT
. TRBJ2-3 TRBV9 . CASNPDGKDTQYF TGTGCCAGCAACCCCGATGGTAAAGATACGCAGTATTTT
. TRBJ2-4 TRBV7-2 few CATLAGPKNIQYF TGTGCAACCCTGGCAGGCCCCAAAAACATTCAGTACTTC
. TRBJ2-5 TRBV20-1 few CSARDQGGDFQETQYF TGCAGTGCTAGAGATCAAGGAGGGGACTTTCAAGAGACCCAGTACTTC